This T cell receptor beta chain is from a study of identical twins. MiXCR, applied by TCRdb to the 5' RACE reads, yields one record per CDR3 protein. The sample comprises about 900,000 distinct CDR3 sequences, 9% to 15% of which are singletons, and about 1.6% rests with the top ten. CDR1 is SQVTM, CDR2 ANQGSEA, per germline. V was pared by 6 bases and J by 6 bases, with 13 bases between. The CDR3 loop spans 12 amino acids. The donor group consisted entirely of healthy Caucasians. In addition, the sample was reused for a study of yellow fever vaccine responses in identical twins. That paper states: In identical twins, vaccine T cell responses appeared partly shared and partly individual.

Specimen: PBMCs. The chain joins TRBV29-1 to TRBJ2-3, with D possibly matching TRBD2 (5 bases). This receptor was taken from a woman between 18 and 29 years old in good health. The CDR3 spells CSVKEGVDTQYF. In nucleotides, the CDR3 is TGCAGCGTAAAAGAGGGAGTTGATACGCAGTATTTT.